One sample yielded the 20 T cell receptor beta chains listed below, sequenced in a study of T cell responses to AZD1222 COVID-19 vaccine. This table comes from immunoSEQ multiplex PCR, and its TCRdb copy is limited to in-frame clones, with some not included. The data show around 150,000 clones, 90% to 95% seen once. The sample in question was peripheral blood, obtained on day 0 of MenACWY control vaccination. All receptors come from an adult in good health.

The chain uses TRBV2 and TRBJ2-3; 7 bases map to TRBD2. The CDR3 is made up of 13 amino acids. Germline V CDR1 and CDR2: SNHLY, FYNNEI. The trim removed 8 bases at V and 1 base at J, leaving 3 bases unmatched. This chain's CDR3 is CASAGERTDTQYF. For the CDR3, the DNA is TGTGCCAGCGCGGGGGAACGCACAGATACGCAGTATTTT.

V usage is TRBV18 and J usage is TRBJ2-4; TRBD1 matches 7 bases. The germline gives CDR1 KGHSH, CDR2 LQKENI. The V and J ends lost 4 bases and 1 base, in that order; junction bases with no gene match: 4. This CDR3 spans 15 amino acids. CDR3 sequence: CASSLQTGAKNIQYF. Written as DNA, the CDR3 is TGTGCCAGCTCACTCCAGACAGGGGCCAAAAACATTCAGTACTTC.

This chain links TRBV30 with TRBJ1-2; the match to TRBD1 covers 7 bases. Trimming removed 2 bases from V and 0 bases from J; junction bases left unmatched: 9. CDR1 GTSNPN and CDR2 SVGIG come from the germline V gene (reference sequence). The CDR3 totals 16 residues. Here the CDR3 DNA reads TGTGCCTGGAGTCGGGACAGCCTGCTCACTAACTATGGCTACACCTTC. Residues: CAWSRDSLLTNYGYTF.

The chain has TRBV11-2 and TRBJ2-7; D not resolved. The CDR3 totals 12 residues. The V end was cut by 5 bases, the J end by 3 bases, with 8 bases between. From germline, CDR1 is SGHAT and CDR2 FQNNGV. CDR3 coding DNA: TGTGCCAGCAGCGAATCTATCTACGAGCAGTACTTC. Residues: CASSESIYEQYF.

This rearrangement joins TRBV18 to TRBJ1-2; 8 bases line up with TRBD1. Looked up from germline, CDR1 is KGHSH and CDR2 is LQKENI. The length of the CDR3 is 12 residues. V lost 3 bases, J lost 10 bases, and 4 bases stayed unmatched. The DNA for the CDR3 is TGTGCCAGCTCACCGGACAGGGACGACTACACCTTC. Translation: CASSPDRDDYTF.

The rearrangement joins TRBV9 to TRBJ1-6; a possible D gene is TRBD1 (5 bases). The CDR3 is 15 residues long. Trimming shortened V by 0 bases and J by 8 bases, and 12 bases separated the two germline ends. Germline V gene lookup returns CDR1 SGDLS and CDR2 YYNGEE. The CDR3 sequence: CASSVEGRDYSPLHF. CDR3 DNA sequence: TGTGCCAGCAGCGTAGAGGGCAGGGACTATTCACCCCTCCACTTT.

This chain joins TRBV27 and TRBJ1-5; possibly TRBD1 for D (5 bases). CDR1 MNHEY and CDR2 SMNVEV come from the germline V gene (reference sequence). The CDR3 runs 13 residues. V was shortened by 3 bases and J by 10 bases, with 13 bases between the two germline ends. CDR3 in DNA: TGTGCCAGCAGTTTGTCGGGGCTTCAACCCCAGCATTTT. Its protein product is CASSLSGLQPQHF.

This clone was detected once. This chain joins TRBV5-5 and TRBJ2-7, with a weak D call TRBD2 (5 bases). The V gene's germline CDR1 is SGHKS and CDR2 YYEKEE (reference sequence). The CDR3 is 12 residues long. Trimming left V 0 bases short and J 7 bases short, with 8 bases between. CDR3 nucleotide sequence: TGTGCCAGCAGCTTGGGGCGGGCTGAGCAGTACTTC. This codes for CASSLGRAEQYF.

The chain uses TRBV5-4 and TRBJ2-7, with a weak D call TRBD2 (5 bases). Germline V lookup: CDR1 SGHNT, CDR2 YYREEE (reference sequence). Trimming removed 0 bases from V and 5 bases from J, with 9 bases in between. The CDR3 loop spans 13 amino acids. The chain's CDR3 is CASSLVPSNEQYF. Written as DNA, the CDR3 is TGTGCCAGCAGCTTGGTGCCTAGCAACGAGCAGTACTTC.

The chain's CDR3 is CASSVGDGGNTEAFF. CDR3 DNA sequence: TGTGCCAGCAGCGTAGGTGATGGGGGGAACACTGAAGCTTTCTTT. The chain employs TRBV9 and TRBJ1-1; D perhaps matches TRBD1 (5 bases). Germline V gene sequence: CDR1 SGDLS, CDR2 YYNGEE. V was shortened by 0 bases and J by 1 base, with 10 bases between the two germline ends. The CDR3 has 15 residues. Together with reference TRBV9 and TRBJ1-1, the CDR3 gives the full variable domain: DSGVTQTPKHLITATGQRVTLRCSPRSGDLSVYWYQQSLDQGLQFLIQYYNGEERAKGNILERFSAQQFPDLHSELNLSSLELGDSALYFCASSVGDGGNTEAFFGQGTRLTVV.

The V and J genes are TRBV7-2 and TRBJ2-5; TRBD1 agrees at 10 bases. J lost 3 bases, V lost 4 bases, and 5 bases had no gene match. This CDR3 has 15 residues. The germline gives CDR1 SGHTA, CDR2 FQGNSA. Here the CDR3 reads CASSSGTGAEETQYF. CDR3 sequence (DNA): TGTGCCAGCAGCTCAGGGACAGGGGCTGAAGAGACCCAGTACTTC.

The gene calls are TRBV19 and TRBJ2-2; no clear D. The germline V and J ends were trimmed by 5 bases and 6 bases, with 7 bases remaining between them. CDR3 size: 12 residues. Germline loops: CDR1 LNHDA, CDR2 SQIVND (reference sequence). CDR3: CASSPRAGELFF. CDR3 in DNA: TGTGCCAGTAGTCCCCGGGCCGGGGAGCTGTTTTTT.

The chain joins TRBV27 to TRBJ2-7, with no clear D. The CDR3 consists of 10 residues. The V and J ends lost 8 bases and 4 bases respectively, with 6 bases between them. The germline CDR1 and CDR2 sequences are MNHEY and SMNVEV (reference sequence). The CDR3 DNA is TGTGCCAGCGGCCGGTACGAGCAGTACTTC. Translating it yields CASGRYEQYF.

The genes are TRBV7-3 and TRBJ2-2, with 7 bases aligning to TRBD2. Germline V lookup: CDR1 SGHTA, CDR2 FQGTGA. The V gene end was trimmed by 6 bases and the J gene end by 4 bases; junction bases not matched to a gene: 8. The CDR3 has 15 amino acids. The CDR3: CASRRGSSGTGELFF. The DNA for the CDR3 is TGTGCCAGCAGACGCGGGAGTTCGGGCACCGGGGAGCTGTTTTTT.

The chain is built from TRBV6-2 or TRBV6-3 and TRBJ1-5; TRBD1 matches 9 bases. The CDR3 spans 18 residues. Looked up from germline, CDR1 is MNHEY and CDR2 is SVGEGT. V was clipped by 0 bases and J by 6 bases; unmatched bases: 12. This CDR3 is CASSYSRQGGTARQPQHF. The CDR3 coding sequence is TGTGCCAGCAGTTACTCGAGACAGGGGGGGACTGCTCGTCAGCCCCAGCATTTT.

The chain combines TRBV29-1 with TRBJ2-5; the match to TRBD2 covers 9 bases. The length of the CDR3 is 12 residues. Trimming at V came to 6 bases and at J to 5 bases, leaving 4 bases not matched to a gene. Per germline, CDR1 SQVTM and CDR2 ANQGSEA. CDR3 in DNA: TGCAGCGTCGCACTAGCGGGTGAGACCCAGTACTTC. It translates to CSVALAGETQYF.

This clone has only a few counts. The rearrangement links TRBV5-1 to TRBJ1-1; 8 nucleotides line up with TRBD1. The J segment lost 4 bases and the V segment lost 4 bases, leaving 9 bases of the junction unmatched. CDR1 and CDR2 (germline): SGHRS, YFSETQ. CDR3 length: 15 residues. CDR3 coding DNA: TGCGCCAGCAGCCCCTTACAGGGGGGGGTCACTGAAGCTTTCTTT. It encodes CASSPLQGGVTEAFF.

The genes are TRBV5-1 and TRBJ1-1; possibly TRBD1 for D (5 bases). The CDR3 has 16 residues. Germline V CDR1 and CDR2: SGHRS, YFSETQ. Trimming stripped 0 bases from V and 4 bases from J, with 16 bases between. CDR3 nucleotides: TGCGCCAGCAGCTTGGAGCAGGGAGGGCTCGGCACTGAAGCTTTCTTT. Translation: CASSLEQGGLGTEAFF.

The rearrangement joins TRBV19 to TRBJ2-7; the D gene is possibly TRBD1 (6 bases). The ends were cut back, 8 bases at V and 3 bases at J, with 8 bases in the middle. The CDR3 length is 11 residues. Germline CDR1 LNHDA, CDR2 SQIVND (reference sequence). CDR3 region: CASGQFYEQYF. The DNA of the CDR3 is TGTGCCAGTGGACAGTTCTACGAGCAGTACTTC.

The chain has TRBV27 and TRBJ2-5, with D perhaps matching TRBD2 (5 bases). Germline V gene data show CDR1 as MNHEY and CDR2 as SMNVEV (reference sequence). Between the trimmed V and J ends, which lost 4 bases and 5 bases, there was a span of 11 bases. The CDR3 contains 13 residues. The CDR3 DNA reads TGTGCCAGCAGTTCCGGGATGGTGGAGACCCAGTACTTC. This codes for CASSSGMVETQYF.